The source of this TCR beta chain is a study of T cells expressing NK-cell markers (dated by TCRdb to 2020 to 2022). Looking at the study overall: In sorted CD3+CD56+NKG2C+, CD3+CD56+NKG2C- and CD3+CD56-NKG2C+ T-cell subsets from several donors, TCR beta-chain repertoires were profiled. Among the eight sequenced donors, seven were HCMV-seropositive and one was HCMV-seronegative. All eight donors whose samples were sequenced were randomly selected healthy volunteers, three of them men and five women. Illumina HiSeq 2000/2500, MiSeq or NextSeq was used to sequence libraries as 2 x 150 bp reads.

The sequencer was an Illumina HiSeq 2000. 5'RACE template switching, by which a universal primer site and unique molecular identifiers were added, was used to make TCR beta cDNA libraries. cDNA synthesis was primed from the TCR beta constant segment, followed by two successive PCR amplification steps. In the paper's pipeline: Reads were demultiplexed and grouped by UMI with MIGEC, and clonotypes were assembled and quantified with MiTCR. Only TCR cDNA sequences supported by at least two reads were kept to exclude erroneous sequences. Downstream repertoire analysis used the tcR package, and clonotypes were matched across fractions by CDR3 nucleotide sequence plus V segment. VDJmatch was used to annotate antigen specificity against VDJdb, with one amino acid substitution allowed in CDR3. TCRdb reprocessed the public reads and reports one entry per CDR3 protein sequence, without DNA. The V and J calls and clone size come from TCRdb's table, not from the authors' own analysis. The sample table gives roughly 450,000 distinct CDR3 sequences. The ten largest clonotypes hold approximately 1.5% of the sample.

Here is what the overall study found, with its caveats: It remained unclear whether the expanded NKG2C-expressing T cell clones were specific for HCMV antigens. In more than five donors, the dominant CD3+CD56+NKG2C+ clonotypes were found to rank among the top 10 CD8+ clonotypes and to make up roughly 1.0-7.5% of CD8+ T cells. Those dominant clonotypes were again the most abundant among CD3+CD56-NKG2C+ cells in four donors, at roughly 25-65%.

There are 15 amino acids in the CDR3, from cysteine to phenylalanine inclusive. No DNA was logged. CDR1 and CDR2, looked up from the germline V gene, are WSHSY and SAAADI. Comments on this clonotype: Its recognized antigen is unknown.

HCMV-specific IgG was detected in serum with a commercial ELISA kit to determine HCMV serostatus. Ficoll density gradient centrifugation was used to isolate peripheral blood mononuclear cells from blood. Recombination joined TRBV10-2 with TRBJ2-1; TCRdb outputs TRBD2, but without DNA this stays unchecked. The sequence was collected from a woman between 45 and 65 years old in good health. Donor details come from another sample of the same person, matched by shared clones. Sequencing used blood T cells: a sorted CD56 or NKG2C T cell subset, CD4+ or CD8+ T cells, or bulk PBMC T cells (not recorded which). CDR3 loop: CASNPGLAKYYEQFF.